The 25 T cell receptor beta chains given below trace back to one sample, sequenced in a study of blood T cells in healthy people across ages. Then a second PCR, running roughly 7 to 11 cycles, was carried out with a sample-barcoded 5' primer and a J-beta primer mix. TCRdb ran MiXCR on the 5' RACE reads and lists one entry per CDR3 protein. The sample shows approximately 810,000 distinct CDR3 sequences, more than 25% of them seen only once. The sample comprised blood. The receptor set was obtained from a woman of 80 years or more in good health.

The count of this clonotype is one. This sequence may be a read error, since a much larger clone differs from it by one base. The V gene is TRBV6-4, the J gene TRBJ2-3; 9 positions match TRBD1. The CDR3 consists of 14 residues. Trimming at V came to 6 bases and at J to 4 bases, leaving 5 bases not matched to a gene. CDR1 is MRHNA, CDR2 SNTAGT, per germline. The CDR3 here is CASREQGAADTQYF. The CDR3 region has the DNA TGTGCCAGCAGGGAACAGGGGGCAGCAGATACGCAGTATTTT.

In this sample, this clonotype turned up a few times. The rearrangement links TRBV20-1 to TRBJ2-1, with 12 bases identical to TRBD1. After removal of 5 bases from V and 6 bases from J, the junction contained 5 bases not matched to a gene. The germline V gene encodes CDR1 DFQATT and CDR2 SNEGSKA (reference sequence). The CDR3 runs 14 residues. CDR3 sequence: CSAFRDRGRNEQFF. The CDR3 DNA reads TGCAGTGCTTTCCGGGACAGGGGGCGCAATGAGCAGTTCTTC.

This clonotype was seen repeatedly, ten times or more. The chain employs TRBV7-2 and TRBJ1-2, with a possible D match to TRBD1 (5 bases). The germline CDR1 and CDR2 sequences are SGHTA and FQGNSA. This CDR3 has 15 residues. V lost 0 bases, J lost 4 bases, and 12 bases lay in between. The CDR3 here is CASSLAHGALYGYTF. CDR3 nucleotide sequence: TGTGCCAGCAGCTTAGCGCACGGGGCTCTCTATGGCTACACCTTC.

This clonotype has only one observation. This chain's CDR3 is CASILLLDRGTDGYTF. CDR3 in DNA: TGTGCCAGCATCCTCCTGTTGGACAGGGGAACCGATGGCTACACCTTC. The V gene is TRBV5-6, the J gene TRBJ1-2; TRBD1 agrees at 9 bases. The germline V gene has CDR1 SGHDT and CDR2 YYEEEE. The CDR3 length is 16 residues. J lost 6 bases, V lost 6 bases, and 15 bases had no gene match.

The chain has TRBV12-3 or TRBV12-4 and TRBJ2-3, with D uncertain. CDR3 length: 16 amino acids. Trimming stripped 4 bases from V and 0 bases from J, with 14 bases between. The CDR3 DNA is TGTGCCAGCAGTTCTCTAGGACGGGTTAGCACAGATACGCAGTATTTT. Protein product: CASSSLGRVSTDTQYF.

This clonotype has just a few counts. It may be a read error: a sequence one base away is much more abundant. This chain uses TRBV7-8 with TRBJ2-3; D possibly corresponds to TRBD2 (6 bases). Germline values: CDR1 SGHVS, CDR2 FQNEAQ. The V end lost 4 bases, the J end lost 5 bases, and 13 bases lay between the germline ends. CDR3 length: 14 amino acids. This CDR3 is CASSCRGAGDTQYF. DNA for the CDR3: TGTGCCAGCAGCTGCCGCGGGGCTGGAGATACGCAGTATTTT. The variable domain in full, with the rest retrieved from reference TRBV7-8 and TRBJ2-3, is GAGVSQSPRYKVAKRGQDVALRCDPISGHVSLFWYQQALGQGPEFLTYFQNEAQLDKSGLPSDRFFAERPEGSVSTLKIQRTQQEDSAVYLCASSCRGAGDTQYFGPGTRLTVL.

The chain carries TRBV20-1 and TRBJ2-7; 13 bases are a match to TRBD2. Trimming at V came to 3 bases and at J to 6 bases, leaving 5 bases not matched to a gene. Per germline, CDR1 DFQATT and CDR2 SNEGSKA (reference sequence). CDR3 length: 14 amino acids. Written as DNA, the CDR3 is TGCAGTGCTAGCCCGACTAGCGGGGGGAGCGAGCAGTACTTC. Amino acid sequence: CSASPTSGGSEQYF.

As to this clonotype: With a much larger clone just one base away, this may be a read error. This chain's CDR3 is CASSSRGSPRHF. Written as DNA, the CDR3 is TGTGCCAGCAGCAGTCGGGGTTCACCCCGCCACTTT. V is TRBV12-3 or TRBV12-4 and J is TRBJ1-6, with D hard to call. The CDR3 consists of 12 residues.

This clonotype has a count of ten or more. The chain couples TRBV10-3 to TRBJ2-3, with a possible D match to TRBD1 (7 bases). Trimming pared 6 bases from V and 6 bases from J, leaving 10 bases between. Germline loops: CDR1 ENHRY, CDR2 SYGVKD. The length of the CDR3 is 12 residues. CDR3 loop: CAIREGADTQYF. CDR3 nucleotides: TGTGCCATCAGGGAGGGGGCGGATACGCAGTATTTT.

Only a few counts were recorded for this clonotype. The chain couples TRBV7-2 to TRBJ1-6, with D tentatively TRBD1 (6 bases). The length of the CDR3 is 16 residues. Germline V gene data show CDR1 as SGHTA and CDR2 as FQGNSA. V gave up 5 bases and J gave up 6 bases, with 17 bases separating them. CDR3 region: CASSPEQGKGNSPLHF. The CDR3 bases are TGTGCCAGCAGCCCCGAACAGGGCAAGGGTAATTCACCCCTCCACTTT.

Remarks on this clonotype: A read error may explain this, as a much larger clone is one base away. This chain connects TRBV3-1 to TRBJ2-1, with 8 bases fitting TRBD2. This CDR3 is built from 14 residues. Trimming cost V 6 bases and J 10 bases; bases outside gene matches: 11. Germline V gene data show CDR1 as LGHDT and CDR2 as YNNKEL (reference sequence). CDR3 coding DNA: TGTGCCAGCAGACGTACGGGGGGGGCCTACGAGCAGTTCTTC. The encoded protein is CASRRTGGAYEQFF.

The chain combines TRBV12-3 or TRBV12-4 with TRBJ2-6; the match to TRBD1 covers 7 bases. CDR3 length equals 16 residues. V lost 6 bases, J lost 0 bases, and 5 bases stayed unmatched. Here the CDR3 DNA reads TGTGCCAGCAGCGATTCAGGGGGCTCTGGGGCCAACGTCCTGACTTTC. Amino acids: CASSDSGGSGANVLTF.

The gene calls are TRBV5-1 and TRBJ2-1, with D perhaps assigned TRBD1 or TRBD2 (7 bases each). Deletions cut 0 bases from V and 7 bases from J, with 14 bases between. CDR3 length equals 15 residues. Germline V gene data show CDR1 as SGHRS and CDR2 as YFSETQ. CDR3 sequence (DNA): TGCGCCAGCAGCTTGGGCAGGGGGGGTTGGAATGAGCAGTTCTTC. Residues: CASSLGRGGWNEQFF.

This clonotype was recorded a few times. This chain uses TRBV11-2 with TRBJ1-6; a weak D match, TRBD1 (6 bases). Between the trimmed V and J ends, which lost 5 bases and 4 bases, there was a span of 15 bases. Germline CDR1 and CDR2: SGHAT and FQNNGV. This CDR3 is built from 16 residues. CDR3 nucleotide sequence: TGTGCCAGCAGCAGTCCGACAGGAAATTATAATTCACCCCTCCACTTT. Residues: CASSSPTGNYNSPLHF.

This clonotype has ten or more counts. For the CDR3, the DNA is TGCAGTGCTAGGATTACAGGGTTAAACTATGGCTACACCTTC. It yields the protein CSARITGLNYGYTF. The chain is built from TRBV20-1 and TRBJ1-2; the D gene is possibly TRBD1 (6 bases). This CDR3 region has 14 residues. CDR1 is DFQATT and CDR2 is SNEGSKA in the germline V gene (reference sequence). V lost 3 bases to trimming and J lost 2 bases, with 13 bases between them.

This clonotype was seen ten or more times. The chain is built from TRBV7-2 and TRBJ2-2; 9 bases are a match to TRBD1. This CDR3 contains 15 residues. CDR1 is SGHTA, CDR2 FQGNSA, per germline. The V segment lost 5 bases and the J segment 3 bases; nucleotides outside the gene matches: 4. CDR3 sequence reads: CASSRDRGDTGELFF. The CDR3 nucleotides are TGTGCCAGCAGCCGAGACAGGGGGGACACCGGGGAGCTGTTTTTT.

The sample holds one count of this clonotype. A read error may explain this, as a much larger clone is one base away. The chain has TRBV24-1 and TRBJ2-1, with D perhaps given as TRBD1 or TRBD2 (6 bases each). The CDR3 is 16 residues long. Trimming stripped 5 bases from V and 5 bases from J, with 18 bases between. The germline gives CDR1 KGHDR, CDR2 SFDVKD. The chain's CDR3 is CATSGFNGGPNNEQFF. CDR3 sequence (DNA): TGTGCCACCAGTGGTTTCAACGGGGGCCCTAACAATGAGCAGTTCTTC.

In this sample, this clonotype turned up many times. J is TRBJ1-1 and V is TRBV7-9; D is perhaps TRBD1 (5 bases). V was clipped by 4 bases and J by 0 bases, with 15 bases between them. The length of the CDR3 is 16 residues. Germline V gene data show CDR1 as SEHNR and CDR2 as FQNEAQ (reference sequence). The CDR3 loop reads CASSSSRIGVNTEAFF. The CDR3 region has the DNA TGTGCCAGCAGCTCTTCAAGAATAGGGGTGAACACTGAAGCTTTCTTT.

This chain uses TRBV12-3 or TRBV12-4 with TRBJ2-1; D call uncertain. Trimming took off 6 bases at V and 11 bases at J, with 17 bases between the two ends. The CDR3 has 13 residues. CDR3 sequence: CASSLLFRVQQFF. The CDR3 nucleotides are TGTGCCAGCAGCCTCCTCTTCCGGGTTCAGCAGTTCTTC.

This clonotype was seen at least ten times. The chain combines TRBV11-2 with TRBJ2-5; D is perhaps TRBD2 (6 bases). The CDR3 has 13 residues. CDR1 and CDR2 from the germline V gene are SGHAT and FQNNGV. V was cut by 4 bases and J by 4 bases, with 10 bases left in between. CDR3: CASSYSGGETQYF. Here the CDR3 DNA reads TGTGCCAGCAGCTATAGCGGAGGAGAGACCCAGTACTTC.

This chain connects TRBV7-2 to TRBJ2-5; D may correspond to TRBD1 or TRBD2 (5 bases each). This CDR3 contains 15 residues. V dropped 5 bases and J dropped 4 bases, with 17 bases sitting between them. Germline V CDR1 and CDR2: SGHTA, FQGNSA. This CDR3 reads CASSQAGTALETQYF. The DNA of the CDR3 is TGTGCCAGCAGCCAGGCCGGGACCGCCTTAGAGACCCAGTACTTC.

The chain employs TRBV3-1 and TRBJ2-2; D is ambiguous. The CDR3 is 17 amino acids. V was cut by 1 base and J by 5 bases, with 17 bases left in between. CDR1 and CDR2 (germline): LGHDT, YNNKEL (reference sequence). The CDR3 loop is CASSQGIMRRRTGELFF. CDR3 DNA: TGTGCCAGCAGCCAAGGTATTATGAGACGGCGGACCGGGGAGCTGTTTTTT.

This clonotype showed up just a few times. The chain joins TRBV2 to TRBJ2-2; D unclear. Trimming removed 6 bases at V and 5 bases at J, with 4 bases between. CDR1 is SNHLY, CDR2 FYNNEI, per germline. CDR3 size: 11 residues. The CDR3 sequence: CASRQTGELFF. The CDR3 DNA sequence: TGTGCCAGCAGGCAGACCGGGGAGCTGTTTTTT.

This clonotype turned up a few times. V and J are TRBV9 and TRBJ2-7, with 7 nucleotides matching TRBD1. With V trimmed by 0 bases and J by 7 bases, 10 bases remained unmatched. The V gene's germline CDR1 is SGDLS and CDR2 YYNGEE. The CDR3 consists of 15 residues. CDR3 DNA: TGTGCCAGCAGCGTAGGAGGGGGCGTGGGGAATGAGCAGTACTTC. This codes for CASSVGGGVGNEQYF. Drawing the rest from reference TRBV9 and TRBJ2-7, the complete variable domain is DSGVTQTPKHLITATGQRVTLRCSPRSGDLSVYWYQQSLDQGLQFLIQYYNGEERAKGNILERFSAQQFPDLHSELNLSSLELGDSALYFCASSVGGGVGNEQYFGPGTRLTVT.

This clonotype has ten or more counts. The chain employs TRBV12-3 or TRBV12-4 and TRBJ2-1; 12 bases fit TRBD2. Trimming removed 3 bases from V and 7 bases from J; junction bases left unmatched: 4. CDR3 length: 15 amino acids. This CDR3 reads CASSFTSGGRNEQFF. Here the CDR3 DNA reads TGTGCCAGCAGTTTTACTAGCGGGGGGAGGAATGAGCAGTTCTTC.